This T cell receptor beta chain appears in the sequencing data of a study of blood T cell repertoires in COVID-19. On the study more broadly: Some COVID-19 samples were acute and others convalescent; all came from the United States, Italy and Spain. Sources were T cells, B-cell-depleted T cells, or PBMCs; the material itself was cDNA or gDNA.

The trim removed 5 bases at V and 2 bases at J, leaving 2 bases unmatched. CDR1 is SGHNT, CDR2 YENEEA, per germline. The CDR3 covers 15 residues. Per the study methods: Amplification of reference gene primers was used by the study to estimate nucleated cell counts. Clones were read by immunoSEQ multiplex PCR, and TCRdb kept only the in-frame ones, dropping some. Clonal size and the V and J genes are those of that table, whereas D and trimming came from the DNA. Among about 220,000 clones listed, approximately 83% were seen once. The sequence came from a woman younger than 45 who had recovered from COVID-19. The V gene is TRBV11-3, the J gene TRBJ2-5, with 13 bases that match TRBD2. Sequenced material: peripheral blood. CDR3 DNA: TGTGCCAGCAGCCAACTAGCGGGGGGGCAAGAGACCCAGTACTTC. It codes for CASSQLAGGQETQYF.